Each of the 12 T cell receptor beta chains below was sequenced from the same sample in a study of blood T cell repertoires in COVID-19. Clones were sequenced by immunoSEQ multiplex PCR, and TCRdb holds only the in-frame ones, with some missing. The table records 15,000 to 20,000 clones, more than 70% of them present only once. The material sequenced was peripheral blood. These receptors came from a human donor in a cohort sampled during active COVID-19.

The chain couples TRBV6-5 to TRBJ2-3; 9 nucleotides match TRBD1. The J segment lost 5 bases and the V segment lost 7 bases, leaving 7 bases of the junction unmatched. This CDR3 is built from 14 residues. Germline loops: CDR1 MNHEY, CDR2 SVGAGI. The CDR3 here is CASKQGAIGDTQYF. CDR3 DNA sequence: TGTGCCAGCAAACAGGGGGCGATAGGAGATACGCAGTATTTT.

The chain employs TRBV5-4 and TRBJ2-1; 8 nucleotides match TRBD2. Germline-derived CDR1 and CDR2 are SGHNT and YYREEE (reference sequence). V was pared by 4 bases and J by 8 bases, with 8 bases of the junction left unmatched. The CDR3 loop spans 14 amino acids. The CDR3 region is CASSDQSAGDEQFF. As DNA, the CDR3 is TGTGCCAGCAGCGACCAATCAGCGGGGGATGAGCAGTTCTTC.

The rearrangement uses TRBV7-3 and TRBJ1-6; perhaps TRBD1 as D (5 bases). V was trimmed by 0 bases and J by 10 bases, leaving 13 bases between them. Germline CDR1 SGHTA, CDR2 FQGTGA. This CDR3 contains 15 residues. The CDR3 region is CASSLTGDGGSPLHF. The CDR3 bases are TGTGCCAGCAGCTTAACGGGGGACGGGGGGTCACCCCTCCACTTT.

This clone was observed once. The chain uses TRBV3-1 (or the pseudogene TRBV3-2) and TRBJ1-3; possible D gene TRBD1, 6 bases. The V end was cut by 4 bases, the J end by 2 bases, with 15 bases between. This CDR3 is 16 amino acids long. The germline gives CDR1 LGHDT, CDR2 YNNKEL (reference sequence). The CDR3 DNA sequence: TGTGCCAGCAGCCTGGACAGCGTCTCTACTGGAAACACCATATATTTT. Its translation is CASSLDSVSTGNTIYF.

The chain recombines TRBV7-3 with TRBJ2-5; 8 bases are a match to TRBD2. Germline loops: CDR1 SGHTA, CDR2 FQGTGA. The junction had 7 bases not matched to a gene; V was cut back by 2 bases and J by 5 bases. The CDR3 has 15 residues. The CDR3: CASSLAGGMRETQYF. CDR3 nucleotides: TGTGCCAGCAGCTTAGCGGGGGGAATGCGGGAGACCCAGTACTTC.

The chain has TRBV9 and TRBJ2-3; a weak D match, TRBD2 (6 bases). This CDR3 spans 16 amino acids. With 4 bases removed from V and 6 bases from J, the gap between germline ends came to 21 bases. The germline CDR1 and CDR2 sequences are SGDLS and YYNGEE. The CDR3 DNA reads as TGTGCCAGCAGCCTTTACGGGACTCGTAGTTCGGATACGCAGTATTTT. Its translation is CASSLYGTRSSDTQYF.

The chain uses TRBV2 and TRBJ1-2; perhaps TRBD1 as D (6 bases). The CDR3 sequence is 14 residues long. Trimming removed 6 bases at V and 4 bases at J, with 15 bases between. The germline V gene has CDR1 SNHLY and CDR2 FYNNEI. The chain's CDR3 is CASRGPGATYGYTF. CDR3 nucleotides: TGTGCCAGCAGAGGGCCAGGGGCGACCTATGGCTACACCTTC.

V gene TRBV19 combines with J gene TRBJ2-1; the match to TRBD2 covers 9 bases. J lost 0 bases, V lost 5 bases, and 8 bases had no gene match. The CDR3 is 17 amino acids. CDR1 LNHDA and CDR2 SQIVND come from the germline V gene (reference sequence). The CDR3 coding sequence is TGTGCCAGTAGTTCACCGACTAGCGGTAGCTCCTACAATGAGCAGTTCTTC. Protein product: CASSSPTSGSSYNEQFF.

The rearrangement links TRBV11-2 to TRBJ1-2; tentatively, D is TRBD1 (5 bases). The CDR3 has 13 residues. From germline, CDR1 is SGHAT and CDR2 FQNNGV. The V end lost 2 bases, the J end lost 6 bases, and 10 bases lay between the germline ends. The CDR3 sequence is CASSLIQGDGYTF. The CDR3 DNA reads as TGTGCCAGCAGCTTAATTCAGGGTGATGGCTACACCTTC.

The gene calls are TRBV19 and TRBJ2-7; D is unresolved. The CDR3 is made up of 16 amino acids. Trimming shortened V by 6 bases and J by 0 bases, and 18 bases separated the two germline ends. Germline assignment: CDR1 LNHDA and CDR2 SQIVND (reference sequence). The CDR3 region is CASRPWAQSTSYEQYF. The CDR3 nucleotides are TGTGCCAGTAGACCTTGGGCACAGTCTACCTCCTACGAGCAGTACTTC.

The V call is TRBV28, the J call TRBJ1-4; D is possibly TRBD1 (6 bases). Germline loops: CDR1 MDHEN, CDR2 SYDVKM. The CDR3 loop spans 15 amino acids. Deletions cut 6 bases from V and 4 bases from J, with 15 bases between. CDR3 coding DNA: TGTGCCAGCAGGGTGGGAGGGGGACGTAATGAAAAACTGTTTTTT. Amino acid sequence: CASRVGGGRNEKLFF.

DNA of the CDR3: TGTGCCAGCAGCTCCCCCGTATTTACCGGGACTAGACGCACCGGGGAGCTGTTTTTT. This gives the protein CASSSPVFTGTRRTGELFF. The genes are TRBV27 and TRBJ2-2; 8 bases match TRBD2. The CDR3 totals 19 residues. Trimming cost V 6 bases and J 4 bases; bases outside gene matches: 19. Germline V gene data show CDR1 as MNHEY and CDR2 as SMNVEV (reference sequence).